The entry below describes one T cell receptor (beta chain). Unmatched junction bases numbered 1, after V lost 2 bases and J lost 3 bases. The V gene's germline CDR1 is LGHDT and CDR2 YNNKEL (reference sequence). The CDR3 totals 16 residues. Original processing methods: For nucleated cells, counts were estimated from reference gene primer amplification. Clones were sequenced by immunoSEQ multiplex PCR, and TCRdb holds only the in-frame ones, with some missing. V and J calls and clone size follow that table, whereas D and trimming were derived from the DNA. Of roughly 90,000 clones in the sample, around 85% were seen once. These data originate in a study of blood T cell repertoires in COVID-19. Background on the study: The United States, Italy and Spain were the sources of the acute and convalescent COVID-19 samples.

This TCR derives from a human donor in a cohort sampled during active COVID-19. This rearrangement joins TRBV3-1 (or the pseudogene TRBV3-2) to TRBJ2-2, with TRBD2 matching over 12 bases. The sample was peripheral blood. The CDR3 here is CASSQRLAGDTGELFF. The CDR3, as DNA: TGTGCCAGCAGCCAAAGACTAGCGGGAGACACCGGGGAGCTGTTTTTT.